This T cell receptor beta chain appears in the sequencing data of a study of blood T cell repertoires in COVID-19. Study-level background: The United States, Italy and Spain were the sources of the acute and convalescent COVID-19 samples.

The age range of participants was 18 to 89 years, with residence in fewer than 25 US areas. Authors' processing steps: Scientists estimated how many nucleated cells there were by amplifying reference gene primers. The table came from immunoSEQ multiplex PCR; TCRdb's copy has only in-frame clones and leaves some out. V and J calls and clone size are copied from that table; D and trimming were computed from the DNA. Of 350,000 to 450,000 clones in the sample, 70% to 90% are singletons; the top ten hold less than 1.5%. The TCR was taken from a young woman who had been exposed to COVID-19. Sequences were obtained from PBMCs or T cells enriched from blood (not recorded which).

The CDR3 bases are TGTGCCAGTAGTCGAAGGACACAACCCTATGGCTACACCTTC. Translation gives CASSRRTQPYGYTF. The chain carries TRBV19 and TRBJ1-2; perhaps TRBD1 as D (5 bases). Germline V lookup: CDR1 LNHDA, CDR2 SQIVND (reference sequence). The V gene lost 5 bases and the J gene lost 4 bases, with 14 bases spanning the gap. The CDR3 is made up of 14 amino acids.